The subject of this entry is one TCR beta chain. No antigen is known for it. Looked up from germline, CDR1 is ENHRY and CDR2 is SYGVKD. The CDR3 length is 13 residues. The V and J ends lost 2 bases and 12 bases respectively, with 16 bases between them. The data originate from a study of human T cells and chemical hapten exposure. Each CDR3 protein is one row after TCRdb ran MiXCR on the RACE reads. The sample lists 300,000 to 400,000 distinct CDR3 sequences; approximately 6.3% were seen once. Time point noted: patch test 1, 2 weeks after DPC sensitization. This sample's treatment: therapeutic diphenylcyclopropenone sensitization with weekly scalp DPC. General study points: TCRs at a frequency above 1 in 1000 stayed unchanged with DPC sensitization.

This sequence was found in a woman between 18 and 29 years old with alopecia areata. Some clones in this sample may be carry-over from other donors' samples. Sequences were derived from whole blood, sampled in connection with sensitization to the hapten diphenylcyclopropenone (DPC). The V call is TRBV10-3, the J call TRBJ1-1; no clear D gene. The CDR3 here is CAISEVAGKRPFF. The CDR3 coding sequence is TGTGCCATCAGTGAGGTGGCCGGGAAGCGACCTTTCTTT.